This TCR beta chain originates from a study of beta chain features in type 1 diabetes. Remarks on this clone: Antigen specificity is unknown.

Findings of the study overall: Researchers cautioned that cDNA sequencing could over-represent cells with high TCR expression. Any HLA-type effect on TCRB rearrangement remained unresolved here.

TCRB transcripts that were expressed got sequenced, as all of the isolated RNA had been reverse transcribed. For naive, central memory and regulatory T cell samples, reads averaged roughly 3.7 million. Some clones are missing from TCRdb's copy, which holds only in-frame ones; the method was immunoSEQ multiplex PCR. The sample shows 250,000 to 400,000 clones, 14% of them seen only once. The CDR3 spans 13 residues. From germline, CDR1 is MDHEN and CDR2 SYDVKM. Trimming took 8 bases from V and 9 from J, leaving 17 bases between them. This sequence originates from a young man in good health. V gene TRBV28 combines with J gene TRBJ1-5, with D maybe TRBD1 (6 bases). Sequenced: central memory CD4+ T cells from blood. CDR3 DNA: TGTGCCAGCCTTTCCGGGACAATGTCGCCCCAGCATTTT. Residues: CASLSGTMSPQHF.